The 32 T cell receptor beta chains given below trace back to one sample, sequenced in a study of response to subunit inactivated influenza vaccine. TCRdb re-analysed the RT-PCR reads in MiXCR, keeping a single row per CDR3 protein. Here the sample spans 540,000 or so distinct CDR3 sequences, approximately 13% being singletons. The sequences come from PBMCs from blood, collected roughly 45 days after vaccination. The receptors here all came from a man aged 50 to 59 who received an inactivated influenza vaccine.

The sample holds a few counts of this clonotype. The V gene is TRBV7-2, the J gene TRBJ1-2, with a weak D call TRBD1 (6 bases). Trimming took off 5 bases at V and 10 bases at J, with 14 bases between the two ends. The germline gives CDR1 SGHTA, CDR2 FQGNSA. CDR3 length: 12 residues. In nucleotides, the CDR3 is TGTGCCAGCAGCAAGGACAGAAATGACTACACCTTC. Its protein is CASSKDRNDYTF.

This clonotype was counted only a few times. The rearrangement uses TRBV20-1 and TRBJ2-7, with 10 positions matching TRBD2. Germline values: CDR1 DFQATT, CDR2 SNEGSKA (reference sequence). Unmatched junction bases numbered 14, after V lost 8 bases and J lost 4 bases. The CDR3 is 15 amino acids. CDR3 sequence (DNA): TGCAGTCAGACAAGGGGGCTAGCGGGAGTGTACGAGCAGTACTTC. It encodes CSQTRGLAGVYEQYF.

This clonotype was seen more than once but under ten times. The chain uses TRBV12-3 or TRBV12-4 and TRBJ2-7, with D possibly TRBD2 on 5 matching bases. With 7 bases removed from V and 6 bases from J, the gap between germline ends came to 19 bases. This CDR3 contains 14 residues. The CDR3 region is CASTPAGPSSEQYF. The CDR3 DNA reads TGTGCCAGCACCCCGGCGGGCCCCTCCAGCGAGCAGTACTTC.

This chain joins TRBV3-1 and TRBJ2-3; D is ambiguous. The V gene lost 0 bases and the J gene lost 0 bases, with 19 bases spanning the gap. Germline CDR1 LGHDT, CDR2 YNNKEL (reference sequence). This CDR3 comprises 19 residues. This CDR3 is CASSQEIPGRQLSTDTQYF. The CDR3, as DNA: TGTGCCAGCAGCCAAGAAATTCCCGGCAGGCAACTTAGCACAGATACGCAGTATTTT.

Only a few counts were recorded for this clonotype. The chain links TRBV4-3 to TRBJ1-6; unclear D gene. This CDR3 spans 15 amino acids. The germline gives CDR1 LGHNA, CDR2 YSLEER. Between the trimmed V and J ends, which lost 0 bases and 7 bases, there was a span of 10 bases. CDR3 in DNA: TGCGCCAGCAGCCAAGACCTCCTGAAGAATTCACCCCTCCACTTT. This sequence encodes CASSQDLLKNSPLHF.

This clonotype was found many times. J is TRBJ2-3 and V is TRBV29-1; D unresolved. Trimming removed 4 bases from V and 3 bases from J, with 17 bases in between. Germline CDR1 and CDR2: SQVTM and ANQGSEA. CDR3 length: 15 residues. CDR3 in DNA: TGCAGCGTTGTAGGTCTTCCGCTGGGAACAGATACGCAGTATTTT. As protein: CSVVGLPLGTDTQYF.

The chain links TRBV12-3 or TRBV12-4 to TRBJ2-7; 7 nucleotides align to TRBD2. Germline trimming cut 6 bases from V and 8 bases from J; bases unmatched to any gene: 7. This CDR3 is 12 amino acids long. CDR3 bases: TGTGCCAGCAGCCGTCCGGGACTAAAGCAGTACTTC. This gives the protein CASSRPGLKQYF.

This clonotype has only a few counts. This chain uses TRBV3-1 with TRBJ2-7; D could derive from TRBD1 or TRBD2 (5 bases each). V lost 0 bases, J lost 6 bases, and 18 bases lay in between. This CDR3 comprises 16 residues. Germline values: CDR1 LGHDT, CDR2 YNNKEL (reference sequence). This chain's CDR3 is CASSQDPGRGLGEQYF. The CDR3 region has the DNA TGTGCCAGCAGCCAAGATCCAGGGAGAGGTTTAGGCGAGCAGTACTTC.

The V and J genes are TRBV20-1 and TRBJ1-1; the match to TRBD1 covers 7 bases. J gave up 2 bases and V 2 bases, and 5 bases lay outside the gene matches. Germline assignment: CDR1 DFQATT and CDR2 SNEGSKA (reference sequence). The CDR3 is made up of 14 amino acids. The DNA for the CDR3 is TGCAGTGCTAGATCCGGGACAGTAAACACTGAAGCTTTCTTT. It translates to CSARSGTVNTEAFF.

In this sample, this clonotype turned up many times. The gene calls are TRBV6-1 and TRBJ2-3; 10 nucleotides agree with TRBD1. J was trimmed by 6 bases and V by 6 bases; bases with no gene match: 3. The CDR3 is made up of 13 amino acids. CDR1 and CDR2 (germline): MNHNS, SASEGT. CDR3 nucleotide sequence: TGTGCCAGCAGCAGACAGGGGGCGGATACGCAGTATTTT. Protein: CASSRQGADTQYF.

The V and J genes are TRBV4-3 and TRBJ1-4, with TRBD1 as a possible D gene (6 bases). Germline loops: CDR1 LGHNA, CDR2 YSLEER. V was cut by 1 base and J by 8 bases, with 14 bases left in between. The CDR3 is 15 amino acids. CDR3: CASSQVSQGMEKLFF. The CDR3 DNA is TGCGCCAGCAGCCAAGTTTCACAGGGAATGGAAAAACTGTTTTTT.

This clonotype was picked up many times. This sequence joins TRBV7-9 and TRBJ2-1; the D is unclear. Germline CDR1 and CDR2: SEHNR and FQNEAQ (reference sequence). Trimming removed 5 bases at V and 7 bases at J, with 3 bases between. This CDR3 has 10 residues. In DNA form, the CDR3 reads TGTGCCAGCAGCCAAAATGAGCAGTTCTTC. Amino acids: CASSQNEQFF.

In this sample, this clonotype turned up a few times. The chain couples TRBV19 to TRBJ2-5, with 10 bases fitting TRBD2. V dropped 1 base and J dropped 5; count of bases not matched to a gene: 7. The length of the CDR3 is 16 residues. Germline V gene data show CDR1 as LNHDA and CDR2 as SQIVND (reference sequence). The CDR3 region has the DNA TGTGCCAGTAGTATAGTTTCAGCGGGGGGGCTGGAGACCCAGTACTTC. This encodes CASSIVSAGGLETQYF.

The V and J genes are TRBV20-1 and TRBJ2-5; D might be TRBD2 (6 bases). The ends were cut back, 4 bases at V and 2 bases at J, with 17 bases in the middle. This CDR3 region has 15 residues. Germline V gene sequence: CDR1 DFQATT, CDR2 SNEGSKA (reference sequence). CDR3 coding DNA: TGCAGTGCTACCCATCTCCGGGAGCCTCAAGAGACCCAGTACTTC. It encodes CSATHLREPQETQYF.

This clonotype was seen repeatedly, ten times or more. V is TRBV12-3 or TRBV12-4 and J is TRBJ2-5; TRBD1 aligns across 7 bases. J gave up 6 bases and V 9 bases, and 7 bases lay outside the gene matches. The CDR3 is 12 amino acids. As DNA, the CDR3 is TGTGCCAGTAGAGAGGGGGCCAAGACCCAGTACTTC. Its protein is CASREGAKTQYF.

This clonotype appeared many times. This sequence joins TRBV29-1 and TRBJ2-2, with no clear D. Deletions cut 4 bases from V and 0 bases from J, with 9 bases between. Per the germline V gene, CDR1 is SQVTM and CDR2 is ANQGSEA. The CDR3 totals 14 residues. The CDR3 region has the DNA TGCAGCGTTGGCTTGGCAGCGAACACCGGGGAGCTGTTTTTT. Its translation: CSVGLAANTGELFF.

The V gene is TRBV7-7, the J gene TRBJ2-5, with D perhaps matching TRBD1 (6 bases). The CDR3 runs to 13 residues. The V end lost 5 bases, the J end lost 3 bases, and 10 bases lay between the germline ends. The germline V gene has CDR1 SSHAT and CDR2 FNYEAQ (reference sequence). The CDR3 sequence: CASSQDSEETQYF. CDR3 nucleotide sequence: TGTGCCAGCAGCCAGGACAGTGAAGAGACCCAGTACTTC.

This clonotype was counted many times. The chain links TRBV7-2 to TRBJ1-2; D not certain. With 3 bases removed from V and 2 bases from J, the gap between germline ends came to 10 bases. In germline, CDR1 is SGHTA, CDR2 FQGNSA. The CDR3 length is 14 residues. Here the CDR3 DNA reads TGTGCCAGCAGCTTGGGCAGCCTGAACTATGGCTACACCTTC. Protein: CASSLGSLNYGYTF.

This clonotype occurred a few times. The genes are TRBV5-1 and TRBJ1-4; 10 nucleotides match TRBD1. This CDR3 has 15 amino acids. The V gene's germline CDR1 is SGHRS and CDR2 YFSETQ. Trimming removed 4 bases from V and 8 bases from J; junction bases left unmatched: 8. CDR3 DNA sequence: TGCGCCAGCAGCGCGGGACAGGGGACGCAGGAAAAACTGTTTTTT. This encodes CASSAGQGTQEKLFF.

This clonotype was seen at least ten times. The gene calls are TRBV6-1 and TRBJ1-1, with 12 bases matching TRBD1. Germline-derived CDR1 and CDR2 are MNHNS and SASEGT. Trimming cost V 5 bases and J 6 bases; bases outside gene matches: 4. CDR3 length: 14 amino acids. The CDR3 sequence is CASSRGQGASEAFF. CDR3 DNA sequence: TGTGCCAGCAGTCGGGGACAGGGGGCGTCTGAAGCTTTCTTT.

The chain recombines TRBV7-9 with TRBJ2-1; D might be TRBD2 (5 bases). V lost 5 bases and J lost 8, with 19 bases in between. Germline V CDR1 and CDR2: SEHNR, FQNEAQ (reference sequence). CDR3 length equals 15 residues. The CDR3 sequence is CASSPHSEGRDEQFF. CDR3 in DNA: TGTGCCAGCAGCCCCCACAGTGAGGGCCGGGATGAGCAGTTCTTC.

This clonotype was observed a handful of times. The CDR3 coding sequence is TGTGCCAGCAGCCCGTCGGGGGCTAGCGAGTCCCAAGAGACCCAGTACTTC. This gives the protein CASSPSGASESQETQYF. This sequence joins TRBV4-2 and TRBJ2-5; D assignment may be TRBD1 or TRBD2 (6 bases each). V was pared by 4 bases and J by 1 base, with 19 bases between. Germline CDR1 is LGHNA and CDR2 is YNFKEQ. CDR3 size: 17 residues.

This clonotype was seen a few times. The chain is built from TRBV4-3 and TRBJ1-3; D unclear. Trimming pared 3 bases from V and 0 bases from J, leaving 9 bases between. The CDR3 totals 15 residues. CDR1 and CDR2 (germline): LGHNA, YSLEER. The DNA for the CDR3 is TGCGCCAGCAGCCAGACTCATAGCTCTGGAAACACCATATATTTT. Protein sequence: CASSQTHSSGNTIYF.

At least ten counts were recorded for this clonotype. The conserved final phenylalanine or tryptophan is absent from the CDR3, which likely points to a read error. The DNA is omitted, as the CDR3 cannot be located on it reliably, and the CDR3 follows TCRdb's listing. V gene TRBV12-3 or TRBV12-4 combines with J gene TRBJ2-1; the table assigns TRBD2, which was not confirmed against the DNA. Inclusive of both ends, the CDR3 amounts to 12 amino acids. CDR3 sequence reads: CASSLISGGPRI.

This clonotype occurred a few times. This chain joins TRBV9 and TRBJ2-3; TRBD2 agrees at 7 bases. The CDR3 sequence is 15 residues long. The germline V gene encodes CDR1 SGDLS and CDR2 YYNGEE. Trimming at V came to 4 bases and at J to 0 bases, leaving 5 bases not matched to a gene. CDR3 sequence: CASSQRGTSTDTQYF. The CDR3 bases are TGTGCCAGCAGCCAGCGGGGTACTAGCACAGATACGCAGTATTTT.

This clonotype was recorded a few times. The rearrangement joins TRBV20-1 to TRBJ2-7, with 8 bases identical to TRBD1. V was pared by 3 bases and J by 2 bases, with 9 bases of the junction left unmatched. This CDR3 is 15 amino acids long. CDR1 DFQATT and CDR2 SNEGSKA come from the germline V gene (reference sequence). CDR3 in amino acids: CSARGRTGRPYEQYF. CDR3 nucleotides: TGCAGTGCTAGGGGCCGGACAGGGCGACCCTACGAGCAGTACTTC.

The chain employs TRBV28 and TRBJ2-7; TRBD2 matches at 9 bases. This CDR3 is built from 16 residues. V lost 4 bases, J lost 6 bases, and 13 bases stayed unmatched. Germline V gives CDR1 MDHEN, CDR2 SYDVKM. CDR3 region: CASSSHLAGRGGEQYF. In DNA, the CDR3 is TGTGCCAGCAGTTCACATCTAGCGGGAAGGGGTGGCGAGCAGTACTTC.

This clonotype has only a few counts. DNA of the CDR3: TGTGCCAGCGGTCGTTCCAAAGAGACCCAGTACTTC. Residues: CASGRSKETQYF. The J gene is TRBJ2-5, the V gene TRBV6-6; no clear D. The CDR3 is 12 residues long. Germline loops: CDR1 MNHNY, CDR2 SVGAGI (reference sequence). Deletions cut 8 bases from V and 3 bases from J, with 10 bases between.

There are a few counts of this clonotype. V gene TRBV4-2 combines with J gene TRBJ2-7; D is ambiguous. The CDR3 consists of 16 residues. Trimming removed 0 bases from V and 4 bases from J, with 16 bases in between. Germline V lookup: CDR1 LGHNA, CDR2 YNFKEQ. CDR3: CASSQDPPWSVYEQYF. Written as DNA, the CDR3 is TGTGCCAGCAGCCAAGACCCTCCATGGTCGGTGTACGAGCAGTACTTC.

J is TRBJ2-7 and V is TRBV10-3, with D possibly called TRBD1 or TRBD2 (5 bases each). The CDR3 is made up of 14 amino acids. With 6 bases removed from V and 2 bases from J, the gap between germline ends came to 14 bases. CDR1 is ENHRY, CDR2 SYGVKD, per germline. CDR3 nucleotide sequence: TGTGCCATCAGGGCCGGGACGGAGGCCTACGAGCAGTACTTC. As protein: CAIRAGTEAYEQYF.

The V gene is TRBV10-3, the J gene TRBJ1-5; tentative D call: TRBD1 (5 bases). The CDR3 loop spans 14 amino acids. The germline V gene encodes CDR1 ENHRY and CDR2 SYGVKD. Trimming removed 3 bases from V and 4 bases from J, with 10 bases in between. CDR3 in DNA: TGTGCCATCAGTGATTACAGGTCTAATCAGCCCCAGCATTTT. It encodes CAISDYRSNQPQHF.

This chain uses TRBV5-5 with TRBJ2-3; perhaps TRBD1 as D (6 bases). V was trimmed by 5 bases and J by 2 bases, leaving 15 bases between them. Germline V gene lookup returns CDR1 SGHKS and CDR2 YYEKEE (reference sequence). The CDR3 consists of 15 residues. The CDR3 protein is CASRYRVGSTDTQYF. In nucleotides, the CDR3 is TGTGCCAGCAGATACAGGGTTGGGTCCACAGATACGCAGTATTTT. Filled out from reference TRBV5-5 and TRBJ2-3, the complete variable domain reads DAGVTQSPTHLIKTRGQQVTLRCSPISGHKSVSWYQQVLGQGPQFIFQYYEKEERGRGNFPDRFSARQFPNYSSELNVNALLLGDSALYLCASRYRVGSTDTQYFGPGTRLTVL.